Below are 28 T cell receptor beta chains sequenced from a single sample in a study of cytomegalovirus exposure and HLA in healthy donors (TCRdb year 2017). Library generation was performed with the immunoSEQ multiplex PCR assay. For the multiplex PCR, a mixture combining 60 forward primers for TCR Vbeta segments and 13 reverse primers for TCR Jbeta segments was used. Held by TCRdb, this immuneACCESS table contains in-frame sequences only and omits some clones. Under half of the omission traces to an unresolved V gene where checked; the cause of the rest is unknown. The sample records around 190,000 clones, roughly 90% of which are singletons. Around 0.34% of the sample belongs to the ten largest clones. Sequencing was performed on PBMCs. These receptors all come from a woman under 40 in good health and CMV-seronegative.

The chain links TRBV10-3 to TRBJ2-5; 7 bases are shared with TRBD2. This CDR3 spans 14 amino acids. The V gene's germline CDR1 is ENHRY and CDR2 SYGVKD. V lost 3 bases and J lost 2; bases outside the gene matches: 3. CDR3 bases: TGTGCCATCAGTGATCGGGGGGTACAAGAGACCCAGTACTTC. Protein: CAISDRGVQETQYF.

The V gene is TRBV5-6, the J gene TRBJ2-1, with 10 positions matching TRBD2. This CDR3 is 15 amino acids long. Germline CDR1 and CDR2: SGHDT and YYEEEE. V was clipped by 4 bases and J by 3 bases; unmatched bases: 4. The CDR3 protein is CASSIPSGSYNEQFF. The CDR3 region has the DNA TGTGCCAGCAGCATTCCTAGCGGGAGCTACAATGAGCAGTTCTTC.

This sequence joins TRBV19 and TRBJ2-3, with TRBD1 matching over 8 bases. Germline V gene lookup returns CDR1 LNHDA and CDR2 SQIVND (reference sequence). This CDR3 is built from 15 residues. V lost 5 bases and J lost 1; bases outside the gene matches: 5. The CDR3 sequence is CASSLTGAGTDTQYF. The CDR3 DNA sequence: TGTGCCAGTAGTCTGACAGGGGCTGGCACAGATACGCAGTATTTT.

This clone occurred once. V usage is TRBV7-9 and J usage is TRBJ2-7, with D tentatively TRBD1 (5 bases). Germline V gene data show CDR1 as SEHNR and CDR2 as FQNEAQ (reference sequence). The CDR3 has 13 amino acids. The V end was cut by 5 bases, the J end by 2 bases, with 10 bases between. The CDR3 nucleotides read TGTGCCAGCAGCCCGGACACCACCTACGAGCAGTACTTC. Translating gives CASSPDTTYEQYF.

V and J are TRBV28 and TRBJ2-4; the D gene is possibly TRBD2 (6 bases). This CDR3 has 14 residues. V dropped 6 bases and J dropped 1 base, with 10 bases sitting between them. Germline CDR1 reads MDHEN; CDR2 reads SYDVKM. CDR3 amino acids: CASRDREAKNIQYF. Here the CDR3 DNA reads TGTGCCAGCAGGGATCGGGAGGCCAAAAACATTCAGTACTTC.

The chain is built from TRBV5-4 and TRBJ2-1, with D possibly matching TRBD1 (6 bases). V lost 4 bases and J lost 0, with 14 bases in between. The germline gives CDR1 SGHNT, CDR2 YYREEE (reference sequence). This CDR3 has 16 amino acids. The CDR3 reads CASSTRDTGSYNEQFF. CDR3 DNA sequence: TGTGCCAGCAGCACTCGGGACACCGGCTCCTACAATGAGCAGTTCTTC. Combining the CDR3 with reference TRBV5-4 and TRBJ2-1 gives the whole variable domain ETGVTQSPTHLIKTRGQQVTLRCSSQSGHNTVSWYQQALGQGPQFIFQYYREEENGRGNFPPRFSGLQFPNYSSELNVNALELDDSALYLCASSTRDTGSYNEQFFGPGTRLTVL.

This rearrangement joins TRBV4-1 to TRBJ2-1; 9 bases fit TRBD2. Per germline, CDR1 MGHRA and CDR2 YSYEKL. The length of the CDR3 is 16 residues. Unmatched junction bases numbered 6, after V lost 1 base and J lost 5 bases. Here the CDR3 reads CASSQGSSGEHNEQFF. The DNA for the CDR3 is TGCGCCAGCAGCCAAGGTTCTAGCGGGGAACACAATGAGCAGTTCTTC.

The chain carries TRBV6-1 and TRBJ2-1, with TRBD2 identical over 8 bases. CDR1 and CDR2 (germline): MNHNS, SASEGT. V shed 2 bases, J shed 7 bases, and the junction held 7 bases outside the gene matches. This CDR3 is built from 15 residues. CDR3 in amino acids: CASSETGGAFNEQFF. CDR3 nucleotides: TGTGCCAGCAGTGAAACGGGGGGGGCGTTTAATGAGCAGTTCTTC.

This clone was seen only once. The CDR3: CASSLGPGGRETQYF. The CDR3 DNA sequence: TGTGCCAGCAGCCTGGGCCCAGGGGGCAGAGAGACCCAGTACTTC. The chain carries TRBV7-2 and TRBJ2-5; 8 bases align to TRBD1. The CDR3 extends over 15 amino acids. The germline V gene encodes CDR1 SGHTA and CDR2 FQGNSA. V gave up 5 bases and J gave up 4 bases; unmatched junction bases: 9.

This chain uses TRBV11-2 with TRBJ2-2, with TRBD1 identical over 11 bases. The CDR3 sequence is 18 residues long. Germline V lookup: CDR1 SGHAT, CDR2 FQNNGV. Trimming at V came to 1 base and at J to 7 bases, leaving 11 bases not matched to a gene. CDR3 sequence reads: CASSLVRGTGGRVGELFF. The CDR3 DNA sequence: TGTGCCAGCAGCTTAGTTCGCGGGACAGGGGGAAGAGTCGGGGAGCTGTTTTTT.

V gene TRBV29-1 combines with J gene TRBJ2-7; D is perhaps TRBD2 (6 bases). The germline CDR1 and CDR2 sequences are SQVTM and ANQGSEA. This CDR3 contains 12 residues. V lost 0 bases and J lost 6, with 9 bases in between. The CDR3 loop reads CSVEEGGPEQYF. CDR3 nucleotides: TGCAGCGTTGAAGAAGGAGGGCCCGAGCAGTACTTC.

The CDR3 region is CASSPPGLAGGWEQFF. The CDR3 DNA follows: TGCGCCAGCAGCCCCCCGGGACTAGCGGGAGGCTGGGAGCAGTTCTTC. The V call is TRBV5-1, the J call TRBJ2-1; 15 nucleotides agree with TRBD2. The CDR3 is 16 residues long. The germline CDR1 and CDR2 sequences are SGHRS and YFSETQ. Trimming at V came to 4 bases and at J to 10 bases, leaving 9 bases not matched to a gene. The variable domain in full, completed from reference TRBV5-1 and TRBJ2-1, reads KAGVTQTPRYLIKTRGQQVTLSCSPISGHRSVSWYQQTPGQGLQFLFEYFSETQRNKGNFPGRFSGRQFSNSRSEMNVSTLELGDSALYLCASSPPGLAGGWEQFFGPGTRLTVL.

The chain is built from TRBV28 and TRBJ2-5; 10 bases map to TRBD1. Germline V gene lookup returns CDR1 MDHEN and CDR2 SYDVKM. After removal of 6 bases from V and 5 bases from J, the junction contained 12 bases not matched to a gene. CDR3 length: 16 amino acids. The CDR3, as DNA: TGTGCCAGCAGCCGTCCCGGGACAGGGGTCTGGGAGACCCAGTACTTC. It is translated as CASSRPGTGVWETQYF. Full variable domain (remainder filled in from reference TRBV28 and TRBJ2-5): DVKVTQSSRYLVKRTGEKVFLECVQDMDHENMFWYRQDPGLGLRLIYFSYDVKMKEKGDIPEGYSVSREKKERFSLILESASTNQTSMYLCASSRPGTGVWETQYFGPGTRLLVL.

This clone turned up a few times. The genes are TRBV7-3 and TRBJ2-1; 7 bases align to TRBD2. Germline V gene lookup returns CDR1 SGHTA and CDR2 FQGTGA. CDR3 length: 15 amino acids. The trim removed 1 base at V and 8 bases at J, leaving 8 bases unmatched. The CDR3 is CASSLNAGDWDEQFF. Here the CDR3 DNA reads TGTGCCAGCAGCTTAAATGCGGGAGATTGGGATGAGCAGTTCTTC.

The chain has TRBV2 and TRBJ1-1, with TRBD1 matching 9 bases. This CDR3 has 14 residues. Germline lookup yields CDR1 SNHLY and CDR2 FYNNEI. Trimming at V came to 5 bases and at J to 4 bases, leaving 5 bases not matched to a gene. This CDR3 reads CASSPQTGGTEAFF. In DNA, the CDR3 is TGTGCCAGCAGTCCCCAGACAGGGGGCACTGAAGCTTTCTTT.

The rearrangement links TRBV15 to TRBJ2-5, with 9 bases matching TRBD1. Germline-derived CDR1 and CDR2 are LNHNV and YYDKDF (reference sequence). The length of the CDR3 is 16 residues. After removal of 5 bases from V and 5 bases from J, the junction contained 12 bases not matched to a gene. CDR3: CATSPLRNRGLETQYF. The CDR3 region has the DNA TGTGCCACCAGCCCCTTACGGAACAGGGGGCTTGAGACCCAGTACTTC.

This chain uses TRBV13 with TRBJ2-3, with 7 bases identical to TRBD2. From germline, CDR1 is PRHDT and CDR2 FYEKMQ (reference sequence). The CDR3 is 15 amino acids. The J segment lost 3 bases and the V segment lost 4 bases, leaving 7 bases of the junction unmatched. The CDR3, as DNA: TGTGCCAGCAGCTCAGCGGGATCAGGAACAGATACGCAGTATTTT. It encodes CASSSAGSGTDTQYF.

This chain uses TRBV2 with TRBJ2-1; 7 nucleotides line up with TRBD1. V shed 4 bases and J 2 bases; nucleotides not matched to a gene: 8. There are 16 residues in the CDR3. Germline CDR1 is SNHLY and CDR2 is FYNNEI. CDR3 sequence reads: CASSGTGTVAYNEQFF. The CDR3 bases are TGTGCCAGCAGTGGCACCGGGACAGTTGCCTACAATGAGCAGTTCTTC.

V is TRBV5-4 and J is TRBJ2-7; 13 bases agree with TRBD2. V was pared by 5 bases and J by 3 bases, with 5 bases of the junction left unmatched. The CDR3 sequence is 15 residues long. Germline CDR1 SGHNT, CDR2 YYREEE (reference sequence). The CDR3 sequence is CASSTGTSGNYEQYF. The CDR3 region has the DNA TGTGCCAGCAGTACAGGGACTAGCGGGAACTACGAGCAGTACTTC.

The V call is TRBV2, the J call TRBJ2-1; 9 bases match TRBD2. This CDR3 comprises 14 residues. CDR1 SNHLY and CDR2 FYNNEI come from the germline V gene. Trimming removed 7 bases from V and 4 bases from J; junction bases left unmatched: 5. CDR3 loop: CASTPGLAYNEQFF. The CDR3, as DNA: TGTGCCAGCACCCCGGGACTAGCATACAATGAGCAGTTCTTC.

This clone showed up just a few times. The chain carries TRBV2 and TRBJ2-5, with unresolved D. This CDR3 is built from 12 residues. Trimming took 5 bases from V and 5 from J, leaving 9 bases between them. Per the germline V gene, CDR1 is SNHLY and CDR2 is FYNNEI. CDR3 sequence reads: CASSFLRETQYF. The CDR3 DNA is TGTGCCAGCAGTTTCCTCAGGGAGACCCAGTACTTC.

The CDR3 nucleotides read TGTGCCAGCAGTTTACTGAGGACAGGGGGCACCTACGAGCAGTACTTC. Its translation: CASSLLRTGGTYEQYF. The chain is built from TRBV27 and TRBJ2-7; 11 nucleotides agree with TRBD1. CDR3 length: 16 amino acids. J gave up 2 bases and V 2 bases, and 5 bases lay outside the gene matches. Germline V gives CDR1 MNHEY, CDR2 SMNVEV (reference sequence).

The genes are TRBV5-5 and TRBJ2-5; D ambiguous. The CDR3 spans 15 residues. Germline CDR1 SGHKS, CDR2 YYEKEE (reference sequence). Trimming stripped 0 bases from V and 2 bases from J, with 11 bases between. CDR3 in DNA: TGTGCCAGCAGCTTGGATGTGGCGGAGCAAGAGACCCAGTACTTC. Encoded protein: CASSLDVAEQETQYF.

The chain recombines TRBV6-5 with TRBJ2-7, with 10 nucleotides matching TRBD2. There are 14 residues in the CDR3. Trimming took 4 bases from V and 2 from J; bases not matched to a gene: 2. In germline, CDR1 is MNHEY, CDR2 SVGAGI. The CDR3 DNA follows: TGTGCCAGCAGTTTAGGACTAGCGGCCTACGAGCAGTACTTC. This sequence encodes CASSLGLAAYEQYF.

V usage is TRBV10-2 and J usage is TRBJ1-1; 8 nucleotides line up with TRBD1. Trimming cost V 6 bases and J 0 bases; bases outside gene matches: 3. This CDR3 is built from 14 residues. Per germline, CDR1 WSHSY and CDR2 SAAADI. The CDR3 DNA is TGCGCCAGCAGAATGACAGGGGTGAACACTGAAGCTTTCTTT. Amino acid sequence: CASRMTGVNTEAFF.

J is TRBJ2-1 and V is TRBV11-3, with D possibly being TRBD2 (6 bases). Germline V gene data show CDR1 as SGHNT and CDR2 as YENEEA. This CDR3 has 16 amino acids. Deletions cut 1 base from V and 7 bases from J, with 17 bases between. CDR3 amino acids: CASSLVGGISVNEQFF. CDR3 coding DNA: TGTGCCAGCAGCTTAGTGGGCGGGATAAGTGTAAATGAGCAGTTCTTC.

V is TRBV28 and J is TRBJ2-3; maybe TRBD2 (6 bases). V was shortened by 3 bases and J by 2 bases, with 12 bases between the two germline ends. Germline V gene lookup returns CDR1 MDHEN and CDR2 SYDVKM. This CDR3 comprises 15 residues. The CDR3 is CASSFAGRLTDTQYF. Here the CDR3 DNA reads TGTGCCAGCAGTTTTGCGGGGAGGCTCACAGATACGCAGTATTTT.

As to this clone: Other DNA sequences in the same sample also yield this CDR3. This chain connects TRBV11-3 to TRBJ2-1; D is ambiguous. This CDR3 spans 13 amino acids. V lost 1 base, J lost 5 bases, and 6 bases lay in between. CDR1 SGHNT and CDR2 YENEEA come from the germline V gene. This CDR3 is CASSLGPNNEQFF. Written as DNA, the CDR3 is TGTGCCAGCAGCTTAGGGCCGAACAATGAGCAGTTCTTC.